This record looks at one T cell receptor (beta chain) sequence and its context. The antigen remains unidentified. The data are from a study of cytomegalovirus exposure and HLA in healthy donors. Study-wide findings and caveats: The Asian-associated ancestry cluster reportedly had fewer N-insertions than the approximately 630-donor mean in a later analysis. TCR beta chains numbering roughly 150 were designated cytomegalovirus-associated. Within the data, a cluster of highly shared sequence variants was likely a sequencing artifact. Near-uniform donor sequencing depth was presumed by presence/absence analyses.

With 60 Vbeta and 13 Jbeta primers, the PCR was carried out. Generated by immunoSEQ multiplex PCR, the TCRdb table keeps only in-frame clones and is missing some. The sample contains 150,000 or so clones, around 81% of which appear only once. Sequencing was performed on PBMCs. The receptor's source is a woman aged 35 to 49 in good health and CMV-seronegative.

The CDR3 protein is CASSPEGLSTDTQYF. The CDR3 DNA sequence: TGTGCCAGCAGCCCAGAGGGACTTAGCACAGATACGCAGTATTTT. V and J are TRBV7-2 and TRBJ2-3; a possible D gene is TRBD2 (6 bases). Trimming took 5 bases from V and 0 from J, leaving 12 bases between them. Germline CDR1 SGHTA, CDR2 FQGNSA. This CDR3 region has 15 residues.